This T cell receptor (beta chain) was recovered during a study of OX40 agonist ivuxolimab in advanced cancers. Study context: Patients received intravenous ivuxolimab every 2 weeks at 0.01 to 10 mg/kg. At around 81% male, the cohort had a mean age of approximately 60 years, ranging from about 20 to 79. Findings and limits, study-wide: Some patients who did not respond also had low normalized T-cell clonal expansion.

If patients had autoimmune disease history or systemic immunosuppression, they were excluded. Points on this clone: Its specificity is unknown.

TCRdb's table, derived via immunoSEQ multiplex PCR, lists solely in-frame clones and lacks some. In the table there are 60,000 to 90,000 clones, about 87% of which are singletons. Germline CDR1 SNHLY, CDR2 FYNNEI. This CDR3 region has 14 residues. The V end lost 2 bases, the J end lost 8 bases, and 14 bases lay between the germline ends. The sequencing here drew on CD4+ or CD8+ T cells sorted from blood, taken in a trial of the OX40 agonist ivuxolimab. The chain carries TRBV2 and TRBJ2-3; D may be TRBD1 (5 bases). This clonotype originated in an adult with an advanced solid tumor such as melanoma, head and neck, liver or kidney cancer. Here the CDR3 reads CASSELAGQVTQYF. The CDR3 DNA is TGTGCCAGCAGTGAATTAGCAGGGCAGGTTACGCAGTATTTT.